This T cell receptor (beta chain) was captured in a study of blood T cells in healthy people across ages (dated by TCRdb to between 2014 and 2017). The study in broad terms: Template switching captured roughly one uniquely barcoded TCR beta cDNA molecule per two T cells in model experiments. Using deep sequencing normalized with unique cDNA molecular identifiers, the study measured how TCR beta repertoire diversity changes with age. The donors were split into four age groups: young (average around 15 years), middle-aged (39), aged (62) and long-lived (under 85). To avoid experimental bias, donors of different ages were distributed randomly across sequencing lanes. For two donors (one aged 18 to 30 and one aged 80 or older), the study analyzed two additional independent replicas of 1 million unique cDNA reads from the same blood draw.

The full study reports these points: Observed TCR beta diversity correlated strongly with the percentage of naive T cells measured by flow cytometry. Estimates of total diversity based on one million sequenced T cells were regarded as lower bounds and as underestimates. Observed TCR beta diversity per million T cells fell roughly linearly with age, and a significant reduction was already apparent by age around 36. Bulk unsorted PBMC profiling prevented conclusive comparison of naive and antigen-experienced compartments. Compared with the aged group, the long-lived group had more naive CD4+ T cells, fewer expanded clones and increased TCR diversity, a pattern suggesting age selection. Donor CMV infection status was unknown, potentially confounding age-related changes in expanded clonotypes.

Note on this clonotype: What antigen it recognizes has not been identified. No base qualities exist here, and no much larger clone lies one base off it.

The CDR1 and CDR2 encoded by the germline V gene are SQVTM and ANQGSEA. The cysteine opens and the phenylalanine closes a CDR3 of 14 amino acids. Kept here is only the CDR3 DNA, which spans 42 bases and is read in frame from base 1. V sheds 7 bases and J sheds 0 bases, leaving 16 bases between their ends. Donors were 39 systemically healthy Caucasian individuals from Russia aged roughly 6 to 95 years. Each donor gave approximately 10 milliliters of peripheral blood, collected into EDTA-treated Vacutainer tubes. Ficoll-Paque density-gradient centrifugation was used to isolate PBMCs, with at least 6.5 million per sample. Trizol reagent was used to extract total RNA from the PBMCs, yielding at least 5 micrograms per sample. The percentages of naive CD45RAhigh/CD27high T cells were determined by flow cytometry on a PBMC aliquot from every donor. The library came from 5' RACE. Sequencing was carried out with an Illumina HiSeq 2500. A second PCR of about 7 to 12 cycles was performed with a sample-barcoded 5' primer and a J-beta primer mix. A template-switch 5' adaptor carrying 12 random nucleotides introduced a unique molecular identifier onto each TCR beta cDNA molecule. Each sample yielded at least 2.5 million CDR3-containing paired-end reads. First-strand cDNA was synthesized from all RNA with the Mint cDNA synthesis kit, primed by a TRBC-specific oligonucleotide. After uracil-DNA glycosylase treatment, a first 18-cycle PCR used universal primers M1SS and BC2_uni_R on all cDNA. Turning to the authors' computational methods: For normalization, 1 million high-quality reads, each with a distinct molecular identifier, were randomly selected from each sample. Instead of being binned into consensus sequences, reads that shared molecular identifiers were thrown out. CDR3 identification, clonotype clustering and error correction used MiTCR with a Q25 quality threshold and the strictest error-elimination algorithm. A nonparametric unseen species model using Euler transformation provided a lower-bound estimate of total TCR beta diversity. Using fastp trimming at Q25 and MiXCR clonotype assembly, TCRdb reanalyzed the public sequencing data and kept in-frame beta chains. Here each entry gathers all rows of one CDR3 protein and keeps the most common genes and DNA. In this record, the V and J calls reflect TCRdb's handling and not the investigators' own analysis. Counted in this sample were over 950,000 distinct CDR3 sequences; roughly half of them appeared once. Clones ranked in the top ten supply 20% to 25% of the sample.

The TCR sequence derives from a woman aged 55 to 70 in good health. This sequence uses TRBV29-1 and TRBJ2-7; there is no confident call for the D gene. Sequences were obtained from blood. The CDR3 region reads CSASGPRSSYEQYF. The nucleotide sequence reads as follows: TGCAGCGCCTCTGGTCCCCGAAGCTCCTACGAGCAGTACTTC.